This TCR beta chain was recovered during a study of shared clonotypes between healthy human individuals. Study-wide context: Aged between 18 and 49, the donors were a couple of women and three men. Points from the study as a whole: Among the subsets, naive ones generally showed larger estimated richness than memory ones. What rarefaction showed was incomplete sorted-subset sequencing despite large depth.

Several immunoSEQ plates received, in even portions, the genomic DNA of each subset. Sequenced by immunoSEQ multiplex PCR; TCRdb stores in-frame clones only, minus some. The sample lists just over 2,000,000 clones, about 95% occurring once. Terminally differentiated effector memory CD45RA+ cells were excluded by CCR7 positive selection of CD45RO-negative cells. Comment on this clone: Its cognate antigen is unknown.

Germline values: CDR1 SGHRS, CDR2 YFSETQ. The J segment lost 3 bases and the V segment lost 2 bases, leaving 17 bases of the junction unmatched. The CDR3 covers 18 residues. This receptor was obtained from a man aged 18-30 years in good health. The V gene is TRBV5-1, the J gene TRBJ2-7; TRBD1 aligns across 7 bases. Input material: naive CD8+ T cells sorted from blood. The CDR3 loop reads CASSFRGTIIEGNYEQYF. CDR3 nucleotides: TGCGCCAGCAGCTTCAGGGGGACAATAATAGAAGGAAACTACGAGCAGTACTTC. The whole variable domain, filled in from reference TRBV5-1 and TRBJ2-7, reads KAGVTQTPRYLIKTRGQQVTLSCSPISGHRSVSWYQQTPGQGLQFLFEYFSETQRNKGNFPGRFSGRQFSNSRSEMNVSTLELGDSALYLCASSFRGTIIEGNYEQYFGPGTRLTVT.